The clone carrying this TCR beta chain was counted at least ten times. Its antigen is as yet unknown. Ineligible for inclusion were patients with other autoimmune diseases, uncontrolled infections, pregnancy or lactation. This record belongs to a study of Graves' ophthalmopathy and Graves' hyperthyroidism. For the study at large: Peripheral blood was gathered at the point of initial diagnosis, before any treatment started. Overall study findings and caveats: The 13-signature model separated ophthalmopathy from stable hyperthyroidism at 85% to 90% sensitivity and approximately 81% specificity.

Scientists amplified the TCR beta CDR3 regions from RNA transcripts. In the first round, RT-PCR was carried out with HTBI primers, and a multiplex PCR formed the second round. TCRdb reprocessed the multiplex PCR reads with MiXCR, giving one entry per CDR3 protein. The sample holds under 800,000 distinct CDR3 sequences, 20% to 25% seen once. This CDR3 comprises 16 residues. V was clipped by 0 bases and J by 4 bases, with 14 bases between them. Germline CDR1 SGDLS, CDR2 YYNGEE. This chain uses TRBV9 with TRBJ1-3; D is unresolved. The specimen was peripheral blood. The clonotype was recovered from a woman between 18 and 29 years old with stable Graves' hyperthyroidism. Some clones in this sample may be carry-over from other donors' samples. Here the CDR3 reads CASSVEPRMSGNTIYF. The CDR3 DNA is TGTGCCAGCAGCGTAGAGCCCCGCATGTCAGGAAACACCATATATTTT. Complete variable domain (other parts from reference TRBV9 and TRBJ1-3): DSGVTQTPKHLITATGQRVTLRCSPRSGDLSVYWYQQSLDQGLQFLIQYYNGEERAKGNILERFSAQQFPDLHSELNLSSLELGDSALYFCASSVEPRMSGNTIYFGEGSWLTVV.